Shown below are 20 T cell receptor beta chains from a single sample sequenced in a study of cytomegalovirus exposure and HLA in healthy donors. Method: immunoSEQ multiplex PCR; TCRdb's copy keeps in-frame clones and lacks some. The sample yields some 120,000 clones, 88% seen once. Sequencing used PBMCs. The source is a man between 25 and 39 years old in good health and CMV-seronegative.

This clone was detected ten times or more. The rearrangement uses TRBV6-4 and TRBJ2-1; D might be TRBD2 (5 bases). V was cut by 2 bases and J by 0 bases, with 5 bases left in between. The CDR3 loop spans 14 amino acids. CDR1 is MRHNA, CDR2 SNTAGT, per germline. CDR3 nucleotide sequence: TGTGCCAGCAGTGACGGACTCTCCTACAATGAGCAGTTCTTC. It specifies CASSDGLSYNEQFF.

This rearrangement joins TRBV6-1 to TRBJ1-5; D is undetermined. Germline V gene data show CDR1 as MNHNS and CDR2 as SASEGT. V was clipped by 6 bases and J by 9 bases, with 12 bases between them. This CDR3 is 12 amino acids long. CDR3 sequence: CASSPLGRPQHF. CDR3 DNA sequence: TGTGCCAGCAGCCCATTAGGGAGGCCCCAGCATTTT.

The chain is built from TRBV2 and TRBJ1-1; 7 bases match TRBD1. The CDR3 loop spans 15 amino acids. V gave up 4 bases and J gave up 4 bases; unmatched junction bases: 9. The germline CDR1 and CDR2 sequences are SNHLY and FYNNEI. The CDR3 spells CASSGLPTGVTEAFF. The CDR3 DNA is TGTGCCAGCAGTGGTCTTCCAACAGGGGTCACTGAAGCTTTCTTT.

V and J are TRBV27 and TRBJ1-6; D possibly corresponds to TRBD1 (5 bases). The CDR3 consists of 13 residues. V was clipped by 7 bases and J by 12 bases, with 16 bases between them. Germline-derived CDR1 and CDR2 are MNHEY and SMNVEV (reference sequence). CDR3 protein: CASTRQPVGPLHF. The CDR3 bases are TGTGCCAGCACCCGACAGCCCGTCGGACCCCTCCACTTT.

The chain links TRBV30 to TRBJ1-2, with D tentatively TRBD1 (5 bases). This CDR3 is built from 12 residues. Trimming took off 7 bases at V and 4 bases at J, with 13 bases between the two ends. Germline values: CDR1 GTSNPN, CDR2 SVGIG (reference sequence). DNA of the CDR3: TGTGCCTCCGGGACTTCGGGCTATGGCTACACCTTC. It encodes CASGTSGYGYTF.

The chain employs TRBV5-1 and TRBJ1-1; 10 positions match TRBD1. Germline CDR1 is SGHRS and CDR2 is YFSETQ. The trim removed 6 bases at V and 5 bases at J, leaving 4 bases unmatched. CDR3 length equals 13 residues. CDR3 DNA sequence: TGCGCCAGCAATTCGGGACAGGGGACTGAAGCTTTCTTT. Translating it yields CASNSGQGTEAFF.

V is TRBV14 and J is TRBJ2-1; D uncertain. The germline CDR1 and CDR2 sequences are SGHDN and FVKESK. The V and J ends lost 0 bases and 4 bases respectively, with 10 bases between them. The CDR3 loop spans 15 amino acids. The CDR3 loop reads CASSQERIRYNEQFF. The CDR3, as DNA: TGTGCCAGCAGCCAAGAGAGGATTCGGTACAATGAGCAGTTCTTC.

The chain links TRBV11-2 to TRBJ2-5; 7 nucleotides line up with TRBD1. V was pared by 1 base and J by 5 bases, with 7 bases of the junction left unmatched. This CDR3 has 15 amino acids. The V gene's germline CDR1 is SGHAT and CDR2 FQNNGV. In DNA, the CDR3 is TGTGCCAGCAGCTTAGCGACAGGGCCAGCGGAGACCCAGTACTTC. Its translation is CASSLATGPAETQYF.

This chain joins TRBV27 and TRBJ2-2; a possible D gene is TRBD1 (5 bases). Between the trimmed V and J ends, which lost 2 bases and 4 bases, there was a span of 14 bases. Germline V lookup: CDR1 MNHEY, CDR2 SMNVEV (reference sequence). The CDR3 sequence is 16 residues long. The CDR3, as DNA: TGTGCCAGCAGTTTACTTTCCCAGGGTCGCACCGGGGAGCTGTTTTTT. This gives the protein CASSLLSQGRTGELFF.

This chain connects TRBV11-2 to TRBJ2-5; the D gene is possibly TRBD1 (5 bases). Germline V gene data show CDR1 as SGHAT and CDR2 as FQNNGV. The CDR3 consists of 11 residues. With 6 bases removed from V and 7 bases from J, the gap between germline ends came to 9 bases. CDR3 protein: CASSPRGTQYF. The CDR3 bases are TGTGCCAGCAGTCCTAGGGGGACCCAGTACTTC.

The chain combines TRBV21-1 with TRBJ2-7; the D call TRBD1 from the table was never checked on the DNA. TRBV21-1 is given as a pseudogene. CDR3 size: 17 residues. The CDR3 DNA follows: TGTGCCAGCAGCAAACACAGGAAGGGGGAGTGCTCCTACGAGCAGTACTTC. Encoded protein: CASSKHRKGECSYEQYF.

V and J are TRBV12-5 and TRBJ2-7; the match to TRBD2 covers 8 bases. With V trimmed by 1 base and J by 0 bases, 5 bases remained unmatched. Germline V lookup: CDR1 LGHNT, CDR2 FRNRAP. The CDR3 covers 16 residues. Written as DNA, the CDR3 is TGTGCTAGTGGTTTGGGTTGGGGGACTAGCTCCTACGAGCAGTACTTC. Amino acids: CASGLGWGTSSYEQYF.

The gene calls are TRBV9 and TRBJ2-1, with 12 nucleotides matching TRBD2. The CDR3 is 18 residues long. Germline V lookup: CDR1 SGDLS, CDR2 YYNGEE. Unmatched junction bases numbered 8, after V lost 0 bases and J lost 4 bases. This CDR3 reads CASSVGLAGGLDYNEQFF. DNA for the CDR3: TGTGCCAGCAGCGTAGGGCTAGCGGGAGGGCTAGATTACAATGAGCAGTTCTTC.

This clone was detected a few times. The chain carries TRBV2 and TRBJ1-3; a possible D gene is TRBD1 (5 bases). Trimming took 4 bases from V and 6 from J, leaving 25 bases between them. CDR1 and CDR2 (germline): SNHLY, FYNNEI. The CDR3 extends over 18 amino acids. CDR3 in amino acids: CASSVTPDLLQDSNTIYF. CDR3 sequence (DNA): TGTGCCAGCAGTGTTACCCCAGACTTACTACAGGATTCAAACACCATATATTTT.

This clone has only one observation. V and J are TRBV9 and TRBJ2-7; D perhaps matches TRBD2 (5 bases). Germline CDR1 SGDLS, CDR2 YYNGEE. This CDR3 spans 12 amino acids. V lost 8 bases, J lost 6 bases, and 15 bases lay in between. This CDR3 reads CASGRERAEQYF. CDR3 DNA sequence: TGTGCCAGTGGACGGGAACGCGCCGAGCAGTACTTC.

This chain connects TRBV6-6 to TRBJ2-1; 9 bases fit TRBD2. The CDR3 totals 15 residues. V shed 2 bases, J shed 9 bases, and the junction held 8 bases outside the gene matches. Germline values: CDR1 MNHNY, CDR2 SVGAGI (reference sequence). CDR3: CASSYGAGGISEQFF. CDR3 nucleotides: TGTGCCAGCAGTTACGGAGCGGGAGGTATAAGTGAGCAGTTCTTC.

The chain's CDR3 is CASSYRGGNQPQHF. In nucleotides, the CDR3 is TGTGCCAGCAGTTACAGGGGAGGAAATCAGCCCCAGCATTTT. V and J are TRBV6-5 and TRBJ1-5, with D possibly matching TRBD1 (5 bases). Germline V gives CDR1 MNHEY, CDR2 SVGAGI. Trimming shortened V by 2 bases and J by 4 bases, and 9 bases separated the two germline ends. This CDR3 has 14 residues.

This clone was counted a single time. The rearrangement links TRBV7-8 to TRBJ2-1; maybe TRBD2 (5 bases). Per germline, CDR1 SGHVS and CDR2 FQNEAQ. The CDR3 spans 13 residues. Between the trimmed V and J ends, which lost 5 bases and 6 bases, there was a span of 11 bases. CDR3 bases: TGTGCCAGCAGCCAAACAAGCGGCAATGAGCAGTTCTTC. It is translated as CASSQTSGNEQFF.

DNA for the CDR3: TGTGCCAGCAGTTACAGGGCGACAGGGCACCCCTACGAGCAGTACTTC. It yields the protein CASSYRATGHPYEQYF. The V gene is TRBV6-5, the J gene TRBJ2-7; 7 bases match TRBD1. After removal of 2 bases from V and 2 bases from J, the junction contained 9 bases not matched to a gene. The CDR3 spans 16 residues. Looked up from germline, CDR1 is MNHEY and CDR2 is SVGAGI.

The rearrangement links TRBV6-6 to TRBJ2-1, with D possibly TRBD2 on 5 matching bases. The CDR3 totals 13 residues. Trimming stripped 7 bases from V and 12 bases from J, with 19 bases between. The germline gives CDR1 MNHNY, CDR2 SVGAGI (reference sequence). CDR3 loop: CASTLSLGLGQFF. Here the CDR3 DNA reads TGTGCCAGCACCCTTAGTCTAGGACTTGGGCAGTTCTTC.